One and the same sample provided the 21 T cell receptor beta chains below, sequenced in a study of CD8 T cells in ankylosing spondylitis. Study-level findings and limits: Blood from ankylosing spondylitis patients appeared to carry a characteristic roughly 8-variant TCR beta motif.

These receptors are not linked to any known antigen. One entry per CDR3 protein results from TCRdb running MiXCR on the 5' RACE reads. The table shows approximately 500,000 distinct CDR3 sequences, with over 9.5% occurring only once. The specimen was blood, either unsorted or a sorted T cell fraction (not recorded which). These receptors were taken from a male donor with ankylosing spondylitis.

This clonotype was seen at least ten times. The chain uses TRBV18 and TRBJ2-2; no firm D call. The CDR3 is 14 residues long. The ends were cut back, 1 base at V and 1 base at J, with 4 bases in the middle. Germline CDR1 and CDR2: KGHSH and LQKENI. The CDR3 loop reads CASSPQQNTGELFF. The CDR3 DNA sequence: TGTGCCAGCTCACCACAGCAGAACACCGGGGAGCTGTTTTTT. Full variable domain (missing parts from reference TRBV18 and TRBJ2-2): NAGVMQNPRHLVRRRGQEARLRCSPMKGHSHVYWYRQLPEEGLKFMVYLQKENIIDESGMPKERFSAEFPKEGPSILRIQQVVRGDSAAYFCASSPQQNTGELFFGEGSRLTVL.

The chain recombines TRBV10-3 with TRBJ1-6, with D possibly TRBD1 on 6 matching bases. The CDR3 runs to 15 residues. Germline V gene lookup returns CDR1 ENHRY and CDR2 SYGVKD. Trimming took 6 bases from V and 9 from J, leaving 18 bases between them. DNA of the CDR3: TGTGCCATCAGCCCGGGGCAGGGGTATGGTTCACCCCTCCACTTT. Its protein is CAISPGQGYGSPLHF.

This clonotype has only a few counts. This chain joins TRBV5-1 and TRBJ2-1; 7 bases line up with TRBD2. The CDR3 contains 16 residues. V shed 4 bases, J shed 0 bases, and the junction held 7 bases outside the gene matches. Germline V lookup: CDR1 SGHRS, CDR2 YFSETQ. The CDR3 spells CASSTSAGSSYNEQFF. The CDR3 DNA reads TGCGCCAGCAGCACCTCAGCGGGAAGCTCCTACAATGAGCAGTTCTTC.

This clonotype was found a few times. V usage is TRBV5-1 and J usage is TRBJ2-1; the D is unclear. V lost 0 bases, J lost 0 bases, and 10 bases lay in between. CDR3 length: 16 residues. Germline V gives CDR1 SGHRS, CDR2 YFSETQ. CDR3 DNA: TGCGCCAGCAGCTTGGATACAACTTTCTCCTACAATGAGCAGTTCTTC. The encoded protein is CASSLDTTFSYNEQFF.

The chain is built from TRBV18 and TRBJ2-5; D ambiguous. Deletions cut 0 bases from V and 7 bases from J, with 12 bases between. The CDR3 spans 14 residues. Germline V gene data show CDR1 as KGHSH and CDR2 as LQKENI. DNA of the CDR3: TGTGCCAGCTCACCACCTCCAAGAGAAGGGACCCAGTACTTC. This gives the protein CASSPPPREGTQYF. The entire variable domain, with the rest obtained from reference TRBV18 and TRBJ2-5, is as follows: NAGVMQNPRHLVRRRGQEARLRCSPMKGHSHVYWYRQLPEEGLKFMVYLQKENIIDESGMPKERFSAEFPKEGPSILRIQQVVRGDSAAYFCASSPPPREGTQYFGPGTRLLVL.

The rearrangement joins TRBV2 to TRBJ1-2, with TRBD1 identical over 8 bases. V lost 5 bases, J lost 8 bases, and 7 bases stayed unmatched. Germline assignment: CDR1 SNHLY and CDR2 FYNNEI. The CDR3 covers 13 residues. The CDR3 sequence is CASSFDRGGGYTF. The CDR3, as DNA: TGTGCCAGCAGTTTCGACAGGGGAGGAGGCTACACCTTC.

In DNA, the CDR3 is TGTGCCAGCACAGCTGGGTCCTACGAGCAGTACTTC. Encoded protein: CASTAGSYEQYF. The V gene is TRBV28, the J gene TRBJ2-7; no firm D call. The V end lost 7 bases, the J end lost 1 base, and 8 bases lay between the germline ends. The CDR3 spans 12 residues. Germline CDR1 reads MDHEN; CDR2 reads SYDVKM.

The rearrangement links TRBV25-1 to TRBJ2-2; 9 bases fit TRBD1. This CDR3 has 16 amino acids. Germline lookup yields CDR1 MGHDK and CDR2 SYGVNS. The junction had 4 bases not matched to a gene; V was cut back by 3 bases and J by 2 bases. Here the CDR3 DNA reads TGTGCCAGCAGTGAGGGGACAGGGCCTAACACCGGGGAGCTGTTTTTT. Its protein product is CASSEGTGPNTGELFF.

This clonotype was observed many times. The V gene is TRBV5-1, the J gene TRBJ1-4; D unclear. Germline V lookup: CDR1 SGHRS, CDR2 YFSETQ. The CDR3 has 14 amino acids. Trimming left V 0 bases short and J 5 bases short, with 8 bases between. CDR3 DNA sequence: TGCGCCAGCAGCTTGGTCAGCCGGAATGAAAAACTGTTTTTT. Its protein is CASSLVSRNEKLFF.

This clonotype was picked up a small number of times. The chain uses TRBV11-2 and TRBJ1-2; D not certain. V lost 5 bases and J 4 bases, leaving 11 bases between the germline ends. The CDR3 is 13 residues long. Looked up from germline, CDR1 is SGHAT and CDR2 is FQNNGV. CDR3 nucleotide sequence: TGTGCCAGCAGCGGTGAAGAGGGCTATGGCTACACCTTC. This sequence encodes CASSGEEGYGYTF.

The CDR3 sequence: CASSFVHNPNEQYF. The CDR3 bases are TGTGCCAGCAGCTTCGTACACAACCCAAACGAGCAGTACTTC. This chain uses TRBV7-2 with TRBJ2-7; D not resolved. The CDR3 contains 14 residues. Trimming stripped 3 bases from V and 5 bases from J, with 14 bases between. Looked up from germline, CDR1 is SGHTA and CDR2 is FQGNSA.

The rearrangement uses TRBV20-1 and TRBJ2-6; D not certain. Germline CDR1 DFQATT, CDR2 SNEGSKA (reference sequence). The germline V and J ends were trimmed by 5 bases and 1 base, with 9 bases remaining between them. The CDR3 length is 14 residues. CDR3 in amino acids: CSAVVPSGANVLTF. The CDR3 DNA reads TGCAGTGCTGTCGTGCCATCTGGGGCCAACGTCCTGACTTTC.

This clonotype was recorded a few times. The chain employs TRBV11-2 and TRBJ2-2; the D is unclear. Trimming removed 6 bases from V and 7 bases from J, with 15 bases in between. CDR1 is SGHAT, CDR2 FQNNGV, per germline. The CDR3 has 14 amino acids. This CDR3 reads CASRTKWTGGELFF. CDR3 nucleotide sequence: TGTGCCAGCAGAACAAAGTGGACCGGCGGGGAGCTGTTTTTT. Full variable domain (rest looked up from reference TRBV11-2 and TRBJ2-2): EAGVAQSPRYKIIEKRQSVAFWCNPISGHATLYWYQQILGQGPKLLIQFQNNGVVDDSQLPKDRFSAERLKGVDSTLKIQPAKLEDSAVYLCASRTKWTGGELFFGEGSRLTVL.

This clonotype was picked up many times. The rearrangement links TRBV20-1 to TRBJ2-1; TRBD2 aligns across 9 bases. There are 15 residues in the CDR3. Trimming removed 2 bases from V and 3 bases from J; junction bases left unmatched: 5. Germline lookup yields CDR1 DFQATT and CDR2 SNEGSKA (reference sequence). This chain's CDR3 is CSARTLAGFYNEQFF. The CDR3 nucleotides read TGCAGTGCTAGAACACTAGCGGGTTTCTACAATGAGCAGTTCTTC.

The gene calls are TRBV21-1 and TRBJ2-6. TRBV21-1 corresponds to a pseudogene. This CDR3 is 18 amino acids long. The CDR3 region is CASSKGAILNSGANVLTF. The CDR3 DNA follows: TGTGCCAGCAGCAAAGGTGCCATACTAAACTCTGGGGCCAACGTCCTGACTTTC.

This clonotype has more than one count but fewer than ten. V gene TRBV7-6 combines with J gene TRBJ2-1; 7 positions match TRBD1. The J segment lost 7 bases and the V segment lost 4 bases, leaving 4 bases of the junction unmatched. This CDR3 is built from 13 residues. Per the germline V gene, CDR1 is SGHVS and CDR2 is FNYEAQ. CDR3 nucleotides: TGTGCCAGCAGCTCGGACAGGCAAAATGAGCAGTTCTTC. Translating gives CASSSDRQNEQFF.

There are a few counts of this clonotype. DNA of the CDR3: TGCAGTGGGAGGGGGGGCACAGATACGCAGTATTTT. Its protein product is CSGRGGTDTQYF. The chain recombines TRBV20-1 with TRBJ2-3; tentatively, D is TRBD1 or TRBD2 (6 bases each). This CDR3 is 12 amino acids long. Trimming shortened V by 7 bases and J by 1 base, and 9 bases separated the two germline ends. The germline CDR1 and CDR2 sequences are DFQATT and SNEGSKA (reference sequence).

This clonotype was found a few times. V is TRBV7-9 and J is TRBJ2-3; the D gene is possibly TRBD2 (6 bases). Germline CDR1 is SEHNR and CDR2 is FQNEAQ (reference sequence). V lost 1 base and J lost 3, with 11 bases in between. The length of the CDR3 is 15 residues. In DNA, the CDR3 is TGTGCCAGCAGCTTAGGGCTAGCGCTTACAGATACGCAGTATTTT. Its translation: CASSLGLALTDTQYF.

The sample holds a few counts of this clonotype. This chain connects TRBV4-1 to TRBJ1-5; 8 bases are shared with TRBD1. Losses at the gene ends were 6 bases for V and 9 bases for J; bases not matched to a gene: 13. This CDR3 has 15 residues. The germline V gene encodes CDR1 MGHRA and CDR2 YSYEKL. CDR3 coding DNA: TGCGCCAGCAGACATAACAGGGGGTCCGCCGCGCCCCAGCATTTT. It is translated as CASRHNRGSAAPQHF.

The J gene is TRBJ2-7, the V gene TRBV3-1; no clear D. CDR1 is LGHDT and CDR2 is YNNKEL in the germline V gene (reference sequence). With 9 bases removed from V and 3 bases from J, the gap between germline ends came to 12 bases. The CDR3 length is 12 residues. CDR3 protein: CASGRASYEQYF. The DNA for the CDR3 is TGTGCCAGTGGAAGAGCGAGCTACGAGCAGTACTTC.

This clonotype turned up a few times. The CDR3 loop is CATSDPGLAGRGTGELFF. The CDR3 bases are TGTGCCACCAGTGATCCCGGACTAGCGGGAAGGGGCACCGGGGAGCTGTTTTTT. The genes are TRBV24-1 and TRBJ2-2; 12 bases agree with TRBD2. The CDR3 covers 18 residues. Germline V gene sequence: CDR1 KGHDR, CDR2 SFDVKD. V gave up 3 bases and J gave up 4 bases; unmatched junction bases: 8.